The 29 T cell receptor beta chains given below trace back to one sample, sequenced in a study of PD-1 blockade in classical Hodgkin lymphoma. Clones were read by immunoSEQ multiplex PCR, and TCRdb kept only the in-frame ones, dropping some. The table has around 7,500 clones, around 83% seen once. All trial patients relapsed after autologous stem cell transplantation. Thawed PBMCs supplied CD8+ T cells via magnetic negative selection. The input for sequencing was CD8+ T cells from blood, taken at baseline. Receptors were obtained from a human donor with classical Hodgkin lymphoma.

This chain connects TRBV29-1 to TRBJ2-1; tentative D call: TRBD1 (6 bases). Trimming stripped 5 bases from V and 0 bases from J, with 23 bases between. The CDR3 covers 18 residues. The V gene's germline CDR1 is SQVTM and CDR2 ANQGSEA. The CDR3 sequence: CSVTPRNTGLFSYNEQFF. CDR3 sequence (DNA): TGCAGCGTTACCCCAAGGAATACAGGGTTGTTCTCCTACAATGAGCAGTTCTTC.

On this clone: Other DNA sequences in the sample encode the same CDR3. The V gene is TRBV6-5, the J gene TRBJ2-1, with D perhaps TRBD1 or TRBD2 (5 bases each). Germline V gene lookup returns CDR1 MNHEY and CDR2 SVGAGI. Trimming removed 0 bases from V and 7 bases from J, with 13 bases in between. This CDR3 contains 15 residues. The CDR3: CASSYSGGVGNEQFF. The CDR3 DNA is TGTGCCAGCAGTTACTCTGGGGGAGTCGGAAATGAGCAGTTCTTC.

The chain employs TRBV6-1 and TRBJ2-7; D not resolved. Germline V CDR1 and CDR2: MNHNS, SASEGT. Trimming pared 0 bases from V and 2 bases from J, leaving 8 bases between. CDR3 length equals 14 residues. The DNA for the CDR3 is TGTGCCAGCAGTGAAGCGGCAAACACCTACGAGCAGTACTTC. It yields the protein CASSEAANTYEQYF.

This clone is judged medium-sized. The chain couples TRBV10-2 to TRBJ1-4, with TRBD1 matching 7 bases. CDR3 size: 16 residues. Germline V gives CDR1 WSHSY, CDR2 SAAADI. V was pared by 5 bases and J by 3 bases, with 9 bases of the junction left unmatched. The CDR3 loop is CASSLETGPANEKLFF. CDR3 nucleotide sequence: TGCGCCAGCAGTCTAGAGACAGGGCCAGCTAATGAAAAACTGTTTTTT.

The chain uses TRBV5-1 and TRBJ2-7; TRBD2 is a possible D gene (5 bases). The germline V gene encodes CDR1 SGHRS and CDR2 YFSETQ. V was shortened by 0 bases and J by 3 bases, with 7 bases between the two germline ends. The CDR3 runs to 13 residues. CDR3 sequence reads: CASSLVGNYEQYF. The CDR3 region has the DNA TGCGCCAGCAGCTTGGTCGGGAACTACGAGCAGTACTTC.

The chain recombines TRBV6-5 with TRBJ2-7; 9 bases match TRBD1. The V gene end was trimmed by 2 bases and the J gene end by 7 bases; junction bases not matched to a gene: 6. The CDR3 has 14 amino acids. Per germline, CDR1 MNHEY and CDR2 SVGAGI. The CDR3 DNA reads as TGTGCCAGCAGTTACGACAGGGGGTCGCTGGAGCAGTACTTC. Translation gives CASSYDRGSLEQYF.

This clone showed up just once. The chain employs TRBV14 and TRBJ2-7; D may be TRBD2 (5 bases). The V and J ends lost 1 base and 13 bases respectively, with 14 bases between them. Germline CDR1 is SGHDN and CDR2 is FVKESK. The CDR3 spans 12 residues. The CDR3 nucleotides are TGTGCCAGCAGCCAAGTTGCCGGGAACCATTACTTC. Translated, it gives CASSQVAGNHYF.

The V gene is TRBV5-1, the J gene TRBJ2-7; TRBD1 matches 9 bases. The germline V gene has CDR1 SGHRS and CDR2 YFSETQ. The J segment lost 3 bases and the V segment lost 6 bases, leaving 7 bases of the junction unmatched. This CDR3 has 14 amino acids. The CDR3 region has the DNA TGCGCCAGCACCGATCCGACAGGGGGCTACGAGCAGTACTTC. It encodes CASTDPTGGYEQYF.

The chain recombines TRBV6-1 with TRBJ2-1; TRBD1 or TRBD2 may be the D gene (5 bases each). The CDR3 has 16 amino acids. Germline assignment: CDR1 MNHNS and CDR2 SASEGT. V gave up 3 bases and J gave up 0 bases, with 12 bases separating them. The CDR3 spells CASSDVGRSSYNEQFF. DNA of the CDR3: TGTGCCAGCAGTGACGTGGGACGGAGCTCCTACAATGAGCAGTTCTTC.

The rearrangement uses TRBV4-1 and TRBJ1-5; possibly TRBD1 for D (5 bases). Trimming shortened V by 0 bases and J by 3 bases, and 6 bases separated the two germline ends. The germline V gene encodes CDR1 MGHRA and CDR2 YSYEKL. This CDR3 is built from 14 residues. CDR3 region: CASSQEQVNQPQHF. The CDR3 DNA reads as TGCGCCAGCAGCCAAGAACAGGTCAATCAGCCCCAGCATTTT.

For the CDR3, the DNA is TGCGCCAGCAGCTTGGATCGGGGGCTGCGACTGTTTTTT. This sequence encodes CASSLDRGLRLFF. The rearrangement uses TRBV5-1 and TRBJ1-4; possible D gene TRBD1, 6 bases. The length of the CDR3 is 13 residues. Trimming stripped 0 bases from V and 13 bases from J, with 13 bases between. Germline CDR1 and CDR2: SGHRS and YFSETQ.

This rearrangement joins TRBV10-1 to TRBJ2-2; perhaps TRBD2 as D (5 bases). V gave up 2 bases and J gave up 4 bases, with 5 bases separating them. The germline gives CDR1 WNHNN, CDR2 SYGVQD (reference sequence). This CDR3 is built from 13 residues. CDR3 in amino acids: CASSEEGTGELFF. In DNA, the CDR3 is TGCGCCAGCAGTGAGGAGGGCACCGGGGAGCTGTTTTTT.

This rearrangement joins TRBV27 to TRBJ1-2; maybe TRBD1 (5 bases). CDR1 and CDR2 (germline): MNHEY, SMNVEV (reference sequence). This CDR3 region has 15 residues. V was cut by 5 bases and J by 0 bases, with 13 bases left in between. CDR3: CASSGYQGSNYGYTF. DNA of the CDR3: TGTGCCAGCAGTGGCTATCAGGGCTCTAACTATGGCTACACCTTC.

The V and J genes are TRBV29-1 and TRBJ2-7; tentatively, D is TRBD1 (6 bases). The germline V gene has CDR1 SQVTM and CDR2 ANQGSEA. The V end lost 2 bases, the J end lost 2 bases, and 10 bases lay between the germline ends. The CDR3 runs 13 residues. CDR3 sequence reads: CSVELGAAYEQYF. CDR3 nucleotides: TGCAGCGTTGAACTGGGGGCCGCCTACGAGCAGTACTTC.

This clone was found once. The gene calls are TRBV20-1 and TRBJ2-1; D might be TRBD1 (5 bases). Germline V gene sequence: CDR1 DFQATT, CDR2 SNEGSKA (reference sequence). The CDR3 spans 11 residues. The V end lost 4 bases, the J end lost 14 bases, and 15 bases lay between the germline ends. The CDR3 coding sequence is TGCAGTGCTATCTACGATAGGGGCGAGTTCTTC. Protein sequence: CSAIYDRGEFF.

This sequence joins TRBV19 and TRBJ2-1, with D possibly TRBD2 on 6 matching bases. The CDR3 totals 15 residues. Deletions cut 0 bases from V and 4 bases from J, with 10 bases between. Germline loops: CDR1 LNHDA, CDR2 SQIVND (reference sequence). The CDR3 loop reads CASSIDDREYNEQFF. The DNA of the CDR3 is TGTGCCAGTAGTATAGACGACCGGGAGTACAATGAGCAGTTCTTC. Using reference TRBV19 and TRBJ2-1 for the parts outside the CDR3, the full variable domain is DGGITQSPKYLFRKEGQNVTLSCEQNLNHDAMYWYRQDPGQGLRLIYYSQIVNDFQKGDIAEGYSVSREKKESFPLTVTSAQKNPTAFYLCASSIDDREYNEQFFGPGTRLTVL.

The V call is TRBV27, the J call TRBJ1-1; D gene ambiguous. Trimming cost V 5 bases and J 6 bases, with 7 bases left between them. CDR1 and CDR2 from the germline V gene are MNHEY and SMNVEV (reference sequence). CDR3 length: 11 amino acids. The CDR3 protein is CASSEGAEAFF. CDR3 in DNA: TGTGCCAGCAGTGAGGGCGCTGAAGCTTTCTTT.

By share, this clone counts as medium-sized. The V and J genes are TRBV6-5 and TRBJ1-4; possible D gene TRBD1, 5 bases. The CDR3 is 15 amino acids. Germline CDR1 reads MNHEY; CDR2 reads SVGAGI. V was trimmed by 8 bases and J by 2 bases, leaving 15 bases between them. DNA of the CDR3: TGTGCCAGCGGGGACGATTATCCGACTAATGAAAAACTGTTTTTT. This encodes CASGDDYPTNEKLFF.

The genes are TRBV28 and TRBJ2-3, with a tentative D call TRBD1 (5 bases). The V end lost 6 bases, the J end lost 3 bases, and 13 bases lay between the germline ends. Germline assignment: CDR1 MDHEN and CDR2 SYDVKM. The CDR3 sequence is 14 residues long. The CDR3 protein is CASRPGFETDTQYF. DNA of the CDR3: TGTGCCAGCAGGCCAGGGTTTGAAACAGATACGCAGTATTTT.

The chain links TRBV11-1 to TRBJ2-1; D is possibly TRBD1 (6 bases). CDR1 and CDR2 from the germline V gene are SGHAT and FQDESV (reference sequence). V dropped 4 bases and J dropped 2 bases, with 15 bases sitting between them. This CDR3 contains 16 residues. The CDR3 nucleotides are TGTGCCAGCAGCTCGGTCCGGGACACGACCTACAATGAGCAGTTCTTC. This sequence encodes CASSSVRDTTYNEQFF. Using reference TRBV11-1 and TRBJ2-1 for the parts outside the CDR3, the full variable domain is EAEVAQSPRYKITEKSQAVAFWCDPISGHATLYWYRQILGQGPELLVQFQDESVVDDSQLPKDRFSAERLKGVDSTLKIQPAELGDSAMYLCASSSVRDTTYNEQFFGPGTRLTVL.

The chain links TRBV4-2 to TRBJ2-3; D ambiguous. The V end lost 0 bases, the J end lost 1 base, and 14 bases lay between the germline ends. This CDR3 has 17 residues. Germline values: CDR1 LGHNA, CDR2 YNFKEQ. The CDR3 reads CASSQEWSSRGTDTQYF. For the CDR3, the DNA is TGTGCCAGCAGCCAAGAGTGGAGCTCAAGGGGCACAGATACGCAGTATTTT.

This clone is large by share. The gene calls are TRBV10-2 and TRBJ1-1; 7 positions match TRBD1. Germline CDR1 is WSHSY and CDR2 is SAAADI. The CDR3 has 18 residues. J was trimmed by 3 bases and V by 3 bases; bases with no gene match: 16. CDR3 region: CASSDQGGSYGHDTEAFF. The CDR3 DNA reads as TGCGCCAGCAGTGACCAAGGGGGCTCATATGGCCACGACACTGAAGCTTTCTTT.

Here the CDR3 DNA reads TGTGCCAGCAGTTTAGAAAAAAATGAGCAGTTCTTC. This gives the protein CASSLEKNEQFF. The chain uses TRBV28 and TRBJ2-1; unclear D gene. V lost 2 bases, J lost 7 bases, and 6 bases lay in between. Germline assignment: CDR1 MDHEN and CDR2 SYDVKM. The CDR3 runs 12 residues.

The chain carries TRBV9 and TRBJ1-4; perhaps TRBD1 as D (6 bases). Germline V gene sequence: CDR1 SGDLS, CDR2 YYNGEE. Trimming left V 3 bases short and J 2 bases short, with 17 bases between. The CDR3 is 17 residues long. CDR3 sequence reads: CASSEDSYGATNEKLFF. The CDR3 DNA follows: TGTGCCAGCAGCGAGGACAGTTACGGAGCGACTAATGAAAAACTGTTTTTT.

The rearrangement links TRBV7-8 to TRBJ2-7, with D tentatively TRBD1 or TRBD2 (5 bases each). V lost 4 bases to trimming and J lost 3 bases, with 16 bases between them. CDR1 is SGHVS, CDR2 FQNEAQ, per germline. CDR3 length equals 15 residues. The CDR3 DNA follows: TGTGCCAGCAGCTCGGGACCCCAAGAGGACTACGAGCAGTACTTC. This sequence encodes CASSSGPQEDYEQYF.

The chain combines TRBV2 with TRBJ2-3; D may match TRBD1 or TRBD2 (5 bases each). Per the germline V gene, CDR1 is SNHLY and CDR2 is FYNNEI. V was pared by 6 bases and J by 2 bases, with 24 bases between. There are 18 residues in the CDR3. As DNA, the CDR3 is TGTGCCAGCAGCCCCCTTTGGGCGGATGGGGGTACCACAGATACGCAGTATTTT. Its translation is CASSPLWADGGTTDTQYF.

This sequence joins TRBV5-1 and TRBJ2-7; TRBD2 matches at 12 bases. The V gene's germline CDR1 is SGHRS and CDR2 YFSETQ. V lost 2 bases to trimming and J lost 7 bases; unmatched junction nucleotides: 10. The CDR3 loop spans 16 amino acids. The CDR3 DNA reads TGCGCCAGCAGCTTCCTGACTAGCGGGAGCTCGGGAGAGCAGTACTTC. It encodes CASSFLTSGSSGEQYF.

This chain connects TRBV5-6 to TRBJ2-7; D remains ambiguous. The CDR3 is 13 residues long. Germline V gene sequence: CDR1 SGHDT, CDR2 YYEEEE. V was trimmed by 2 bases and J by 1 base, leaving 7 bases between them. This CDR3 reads CASSFGGSYEQYF. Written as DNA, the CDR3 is TGTGCCAGCAGCTTTGGCGGATCCTACGAGCAGTACTTC.

CDR3 in DNA: TGCGCCAGCAGCCCATCAGCTAGCGGAGGGGCCGGGGAGCTGTTTTTT. The encoded protein is CASSPSASGGAGELFF. The genes are TRBV5-1 and TRBJ2-2; 7 positions match TRBD2. Trimming at V came to 4 bases and at J to 6 bases, leaving 12 bases not matched to a gene. The CDR3 consists of 16 residues. Looked up from germline, CDR1 is SGHRS and CDR2 is YFSETQ.